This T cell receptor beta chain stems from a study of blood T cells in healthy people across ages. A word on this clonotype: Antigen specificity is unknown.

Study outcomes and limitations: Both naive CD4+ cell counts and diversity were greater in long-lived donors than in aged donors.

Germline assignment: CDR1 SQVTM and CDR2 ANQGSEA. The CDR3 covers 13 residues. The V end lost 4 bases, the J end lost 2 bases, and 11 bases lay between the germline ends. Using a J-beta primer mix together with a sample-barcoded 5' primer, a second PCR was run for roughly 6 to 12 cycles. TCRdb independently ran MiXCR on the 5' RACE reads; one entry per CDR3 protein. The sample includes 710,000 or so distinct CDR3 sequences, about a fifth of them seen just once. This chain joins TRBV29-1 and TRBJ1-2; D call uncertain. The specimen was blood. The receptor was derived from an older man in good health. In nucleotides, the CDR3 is TGCAGCGTTGGGCCAGATTTAAACTATGGCTACACCTTC. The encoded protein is CSVGPDLNYGYTF.